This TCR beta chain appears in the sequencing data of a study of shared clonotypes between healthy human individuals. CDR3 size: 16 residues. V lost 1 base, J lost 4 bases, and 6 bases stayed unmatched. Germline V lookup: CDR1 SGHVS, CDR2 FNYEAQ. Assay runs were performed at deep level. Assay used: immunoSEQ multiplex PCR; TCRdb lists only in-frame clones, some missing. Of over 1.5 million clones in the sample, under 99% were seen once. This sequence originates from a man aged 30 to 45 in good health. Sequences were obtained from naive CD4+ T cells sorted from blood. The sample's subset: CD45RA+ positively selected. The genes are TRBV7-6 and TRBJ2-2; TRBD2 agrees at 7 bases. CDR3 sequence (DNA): TGTGCCAGCAGCTTAGTTGCGGGAGACCTCACCGGGGAGCTGTTTTTT. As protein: CASSLVAGDLTGELFF.